This passage covers 15 T cell receptor beta chains from one sample sequenced in a study of blood T cell repertoires in COVID-19. Here immunoSEQ multiplex PCR was the method, and the copy in TCRdb shows in-frame clones only, minus some. In the table there are approximately 130,000 clones, just over 75% of which are singletons. Sequencing was performed on peripheral blood. The receptors come from a human donor in a cohort sampled during active COVID-19.

The genes are TRBV28 and TRBJ1-2, with D possibly TRBD1 on 6 matching bases. The CDR3 is 15 amino acids. Germline V CDR1 and CDR2: MDHEN, SYDVKM. V gave up 4 bases and J gave up 6 bases, with 18 bases separating them. This chain's CDR3 is CASSSPTGRVDGYTF. The CDR3 DNA is TGTGCCAGCAGTTCTCCAACAGGGCGGGTTGATGGCTACACCTTC.

V gene TRBV4-1 combines with J gene TRBJ2-7, with 7 nucleotides matching TRBD2. The CDR3 length is 18 residues. Trimming took 0 bases from V and 2 from J; bases not matched to a gene: 13. Germline loops: CDR1 MGHRA, CDR2 YSYEKL. The CDR3 loop is CASSQDPPGGPGPYEQYF. For the CDR3, the DNA is TGCGCCAGCAGCCAAGATCCTCCGGGGGGACCAGGGCCCTACGAGCAGTACTTC.

The chain is built from TRBV5-1 and TRBJ2-5; 11 bases match TRBD2. V was pared by 0 bases and J by 0 bases, with 1 base of the junction left unmatched. Germline CDR1 reads SGHRS; CDR2 reads YFSETQ. CDR3 length: 16 residues. For the CDR3, the DNA is TGCGCCAGCAGCTTGGGGGGACTAGCGGACCAAGAGACCCAGTACTTC. Amino acids: CASSLGGLADQETQYF.

V usage is TRBV10-2 and J usage is TRBJ2-6, with a possible D match to TRBD2 (6 bases). This CDR3 contains 16 residues. Trimming cost V 5 bases and J 4 bases, with 15 bases left between them. Germline CDR1 reads WSHSY; CDR2 reads SAAADI. The CDR3 DNA reads TGCGCCAGCAGTAACTCGGAGGGGATCGGGGCCAACGTCCTGACTTTC. The encoded protein is CASSNSEGIGANVLTF.

The chain combines TRBV4-1 with TRBJ1-1; 9 bases are shared with TRBD1. Trimming at V came to 0 bases and at J to 1 base, leaving 6 bases not matched to a gene. The CDR3 runs to 17 residues. CDR1 and CDR2 (germline): MGHRA, YSYEKL. In DNA, the CDR3 is TGCGCCAGCAGCCAAGAGCCACAGGGGGCGCAGAACACTGAAGCTTTCTTT. This sequence encodes CASSQEPQGAQNTEAFF.

V and J are TRBV18 and TRBJ1-5, with D possibly TRBD1 on 6 matching bases. The germline gives CDR1 KGHSH, CDR2 LQKENI. CDR3 length: 16 residues. Trimming left V 2 bases short and J 2 bases short, with 13 bases between. The DNA for the CDR3 is TGTGCCAGCTCACCAGGCAGGGGCACAGGCAATCAGCCCCAGCATTTT. Amino acid sequence: CASSPGRGTGNQPQHF.

This chain joins TRBV6-5 and TRBJ1-4; D remains ambiguous. CDR1 is MNHEY, CDR2 SVGAGI, per germline. The V end lost 8 bases, the J end lost 8 bases, and 21 bases lay between the germline ends. The CDR3 is made up of 15 amino acids. CDR3 in amino acids: CASSPAGWVREKLFF. CDR3 in DNA: TGTGCCAGCTCCCCGGCGGGTTGGGTACGAGAAAAACTGTTTTTT.

The chain carries TRBV4-1 and TRBJ1-2; the D is unclear. The CDR3 runs to 11 residues. V lost 5 bases, J lost 6 bases, and 7 bases lay in between. Germline CDR1 is MGHRA and CDR2 is YSYEKL. The CDR3 nucleotides read TGCGCCAGCAGCATCTCCCATGGCTACACCTTC. This encodes CASSISHGYTF.

In nucleotides, the CDR3 is TGTGCCAGCAGCCCCTTCGGGACAGGGAGGAATGAAGCTTTCTTT. The encoded protein is CASSPFGTGRNEAFF. The V gene is TRBV7-8, the J gene TRBJ1-1; TRBD1 matches at 9 bases. This CDR3 is 15 amino acids long. The J segment lost 7 bases and the V segment lost 5 bases, leaving 11 bases of the junction unmatched. Germline values: CDR1 SGHVS, CDR2 FQNEAQ.

The V and J genes are TRBV3-1 (or the pseudogene TRBV3-2) and TRBJ1-6, with D possibly being TRBD1 (6 bases). The CDR3 contains 15 residues. V was trimmed by 3 bases and J by 8 bases, leaving 14 bases between them. CDR1 is LGHDT and CDR2 is YNNKEL in the germline V gene (reference sequence). CDR3 in DNA: TGTGCCAGCAGCCACGGGGGGGGCGCGCATTCACCCCTCCACTTT. Its protein product is CASSHGGGAHSPLHF.

The rearrangement links TRBV28 to TRBJ2-5; TRBD2 matches at 7 bases. J was trimmed by 2 bases and V by 6 bases; bases with no gene match: 3. This CDR3 region has 13 residues. Germline V gives CDR1 MDHEN, CDR2 SYDVKM. In DNA, the CDR3 is TGTGCCAGCAGAGCGGGGAGGCAAGAGACCCAGTACTTC. It is translated as CASRAGRQETQYF.

The J gene is TRBJ1-1, the V gene TRBV5-4; TRBD1 aligns across 9 bases. The CDR3 covers 16 residues. J was trimmed by 0 bases and V by 0 bases; bases with no gene match: 3. From germline, CDR1 is SGHNT and CDR2 YYREEE (reference sequence). CDR3 sequence (DNA): TGTGCCAGCAGCTTGGGACAGGGGGTAATGAACACTGAAGCTTTCTTT. Translated, it gives CASSLGQGVMNTEAFF. Full variable domain (missing parts from reference TRBV5-4 and TRBJ1-1): ETGVTQSPTHLIKTRGQQVTLRCSSQSGHNTVSWYQQALGQGPQFIFQYYREEENGRGNFPPRFSGLQFPNYSSELNVNALELDDSALYLCASSLGQGVMNTEAFFGQGTRLTVV.

V usage is TRBV5-1 and J usage is TRBJ1-6, with 7 nucleotides matching TRBD1. V was clipped by 4 bases and J by 0 bases; unmatched bases: 7. The CDR3 is made up of 17 amino acids. Germline V gene sequence: CDR1 SGHRS, CDR2 YFSETQ. Here the CDR3 reads CASSRQGVASYNSPLHF. CDR3 nucleotide sequence: TGCGCCAGCAGCCGACAGGGAGTCGCCTCCTATAATTCACCCCTCCACTTT.

The chain has TRBV25-1 and TRBJ2-7; TRBD1 agrees at 8 bases. With V trimmed by 6 bases and J by 6 bases, 10 bases remained unmatched. This CDR3 has 14 amino acids. Germline V CDR1 and CDR2: MGHDK, SYGVNS. The CDR3 sequence: CASRAPRGQGEQYF. DNA for the CDR3: TGTGCCAGCAGAGCCCCTCGTGGACAGGGCGAGCAGTACTTC.

The genes are TRBV2 and TRBJ1-5; 7 positions agree with TRBD1. Per the germline V gene, CDR1 is SNHLY and CDR2 is FYNNEI. The CDR3 loop spans 13 amino acids. V was pared by 3 bases and J by 7 bases, with 3 bases of the junction left unmatched. In nucleotides, the CDR3 is TGTGCCAGCAGTGAGAGGGGGCGCCAGCCCCAGCATTTT. Its protein is CASSERGRQPQHF. The full variable domain, in which reference TRBV2 and TRBJ1-5 provide the parts outside the CDR3, is EPEVTQTPSHQVTQMGQEVILRCVPISNHLYFYWYRQILGQKVEFLVSFYNNEISEKSEIFDDQFSVERPDGSNFTLKIRSTKLEDSAMYFCASSERGRQPQHFGDGTRLSIL.